What follows are 10 T cell receptor beta chains derived from one specimen sequenced in a study of liver allograft versus peripheral blood T cells. Study-wide context: Comparing T cell receptor repertoires in transplanted livers with those in recipients' peripheral blood was part of the design.

TCRdb re-analysed the reads in MiXCR, keeping a single row per CDR3 protein. The sample lists about 1,100 distinct CDR3 sequences, around two fifths occurring once. The origin of the receptors is a human patient who had a liver transplant. Some T cells here may be from the graft donor.

By share of the sample, this clonotype is medium-sized. The genes are TRBV7-9 and TRBJ2-7, with D uncertain. Germline-derived CDR1 and CDR2 are SEHNR and FQNEAQ (reference sequence). Trimming took off 1 base at V and 1 base at J, with 11 bases between the two ends. The CDR3 is 15 amino acids. The CDR3 DNA sequence: TGTGCCAGCAGCTTAGTGTGGGTGAATTCCTACGAGCAGTACTTC. This sequence encodes CASSLVWVNSYEQYF.

This clonotype came up a few times. This chain uses TRBV5-4 with TRBJ2-2, with D unresolved. Germline CDR1 and CDR2: SGHNT and YYREEE (reference sequence). Trimming shortened V by 2 bases and J by 4 bases, and 12 bases separated the two germline ends. CDR3 length equals 15 residues. The CDR3 reads CASSLPTSATGELFF. The CDR3 DNA follows: TGTGCCAGCAGCTTACCCACTTCTGCCACCGGGGAGCTGTTTTTT.

Remarks on this clonotype: This clone may be a read error of a much larger clone one base away. CDR3: CAWSTGPREQFF. CDR3 coding DNA: TGTGCCTGGAGTACAGGACCGCGAGAACAGTTTTTT. The chain combines TRBV30 with TRBJ1-4; D may be TRBD1 (5 bases). Germline lookup yields CDR1 GTSNPN and CDR2 SVGIG (reference sequence). The CDR3 is 12 amino acids. Trimming shortened V by 2 bases and J by 16 bases, and 17 bases separated the two germline ends.

The rearrangement uses TRBV19 and TRBJ2-7; TRBD1 agrees at 9 bases. Germline CDR1 and CDR2: LNHDA and SQIVND (reference sequence). With 4 bases clipped from V and 6 bases from J, the junction kept 4 bases outside the gene matches. This CDR3 has 13 amino acids. For the CDR3, the DNA is TGTGCCAGTAGTAGGGACAGGGCGAGCGAGCAGTACTTC. Translation gives CASSRDRASEQYF.

A few counts support this clonotype. This chain links TRBV6-1 with TRBJ2-3; TRBD2 is a possible D gene (5 bases). V shed 6 bases and J shed 2 bases, with 18 bases lying between them. CDR1 and CDR2 from the germline V gene are MNHNS and SASEGT. The CDR3 is 16 amino acids. CDR3 residues: CASRSLLAPLTDTQYF. Here the CDR3 DNA reads TGTGCCAGCAGATCCCTCCTAGCCCCACTCACAGATACGCAGTATTTT.

V gene TRBV27 combines with J gene TRBJ1-6, with TRBD1 as a possible D gene (6 bases). The V end lost 3 bases, the J end lost 7 bases, and 10 bases lay between the germline ends. CDR1 is MNHEY and CDR2 is SMNVEV in the germline V gene (reference sequence). The CDR3 has 14 amino acids. The CDR3 sequence: CASSLDRGNSPLHF. CDR3 coding DNA: TGTGCCAGCAGTTTGGACAGAGGGAATTCACCCCTCCACTTT.

This chain connects TRBV10-3 to TRBJ1-4, with a weak D call TRBD1 (6 bases). Germline V lookup: CDR1 ENHRY, CDR2 SYGVKD. The CDR3 runs to 16 residues. V was shortened by 2 bases and J by 2 bases, with 12 bases between the two germline ends. The chain's CDR3 is CAISEGVRGTNEKLFF. As DNA, the CDR3 is TGTGCCATCAGTGAGGGGGTCAGGGGCACTAATGAAAAACTGTTTTTT.

The genes are TRBV10-3 and TRBJ1-6; maybe TRBD1 (6 bases). Trimming took 8 bases from V and 7 from J, leaving 15 bases between them. The CDR3 runs to 14 residues. Looked up from germline, CDR1 is ENHRY and CDR2 is SYGVKD. The CDR3 loop is CAIAQGRRNSPLHF. The CDR3 nucleotides are TGTGCCATCGCACAGGGCCGAAGGAATTCACCCCTCCACTTT.

By share of the sample, this clonotype is large. The chain uses TRBV15 and TRBJ1-2; no reliable D call. The germline V and J ends were trimmed by 5 bases and 6 bases, with 16 bases remaining between them. Germline CDR1 and CDR2: LNHNV and YYDKDF (reference sequence). The CDR3 runs 14 residues. The CDR3 sequence: CATSAEVPLNGYTF. The CDR3 coding sequence is TGTGCCACCAGCGCGGAAGTACCGCTAAATGGCTACACCTTC.

This clonotype was seen at least ten times. The chain is built from TRBV5-6 and TRBJ1-1, with D maybe TRBD1 (6 bases). Trimming stripped 4 bases from V and 4 bases from J, with 14 bases between. Per the germline V gene, CDR1 is SGHDT and CDR2 is YYEEEE. There are 14 residues in the CDR3. CDR3 coding DNA: TGTGCCAGCAGCGATACAGGGATTGCCACTGAAGCTTTCTTT. Translating gives CASSDTGIATEAFF.